The TCR beta chain under discussion was sequenced for a study of blood T cell repertoires in COVID-19. This table comes from immunoSEQ multiplex PCR, and its TCRdb copy is limited to in-frame clones, with some not included. Found here are 250,000 to 300,000 clones, 85% to 90% of them singletons; the top ten hold about 10%. Sequencing was done on a sample of peripheral blood. The TCR was taken from a woman aged 30 to 39 with COVID-19, enrolled during active disease.

CDR3 sequence: CASSTLAGPYNEQFF. The DNA of the CDR3 is TGTGCCAGCAGCACACTAGCGGGCCCTTACAATGAGCAGTTCTTC. The V and J genes are TRBV6-5 and TRBJ2-1; the match to TRBD2 covers 9 bases. The CDR3 totals 15 residues. Germline loops: CDR1 MNHEY, CDR2 SVGAGI. With 6 bases clipped from V and 4 bases from J, the junction kept 7 bases outside the gene matches.